Presented here are 29 T cell receptor beta chains from one specimen sequenced in a study of T-cell reconstitution after alpha-beta-depleted transplantation in children. It was with unique molecular identifiers that the TCRbeta library was prepared. TCRdb re-called the PCR reads through MiXCR, storing one row per CDR3 protein. Of 250,000 to 300,000 distinct CDR3 sequences detected, about 9.5% appear once; the ten largest clones hold 7% to 9.5%. Here the sequenced sample was PBMCs, taken before TCRalphabeta/CD19-depleted stem cell transplant. The origin of the receptors is a boy in the first two years of life with acute myeloid leukemia, due to receive a stem cell transplant.

By frequency in the sample, this clonotype is medium-sized. The chain employs TRBV5-6 and TRBJ2-1, with a weak D call TRBD1 (5 bases). CDR3 length: 14 residues. Germline CDR1 reads SGHDT; CDR2 reads YYEEEE. V dropped 6 bases and J dropped 4 bases, with 14 bases sitting between them. DNA for the CDR3: TGTGCCAGCACCCTGGGGCTTCAATACAATGAGCAGTTCTTC. Amino acids: CASTLGLQYNEQFF.

This clonotype was counted ten times or more. This chain uses TRBV10-3 with TRBJ2-3; 10 bases agree with TRBD2. V dropped 3 bases and J dropped 3; count of bases not matched to a gene: 6. The CDR3 loop spans 16 amino acids. Germline CDR1 and CDR2: ENHRY and SYGVKD. The CDR3 loop reads CAISEVASGGTDTQYF. The CDR3 nucleotides read TGTGCCATCAGTGAAGTGGCTAGCGGGGGAACAGATACGCAGTATTTT.

In this sample, this clonotype turned up many times. V is TRBV4-3 and J is TRBJ2-1; the D gene is possibly TRBD2 (6 bases). V gave up 1 base and J gave up 1 base, with 20 bases separating them. CDR1 and CDR2 from the germline V gene are LGHNA and YSLEER. This CDR3 is 19 amino acids long. CDR3 bases: TGCGCCAGCAGCCAAGTGGGGGGACGGGACCTTTTATCCTACAATGAGCAGTTCTTC. Translating gives CASSQVGGRDLLSYNEQFF.

The rearrangement links TRBV30 to TRBJ2-1; the match to TRBD1 covers 7 bases. The V gene's germline CDR1 is GTSNPN and CDR2 SVGIG (reference sequence). V was pared by 4 bases and J by 2 bases, with 5 bases of the junction left unmatched. The CDR3 sequence is 14 residues long. CDR3 loop: CAWTFGTAYNEQFF. DNA of the CDR3: TGTGCCTGGACGTTTGGGACAGCCTACAATGAGCAGTTCTTC.

In its sample, this clonotype was seen many times. The V gene is TRBV7-3, the J gene TRBJ2-2, with 8 bases identical to TRBD1. The CDR3 is 14 residues long. With V trimmed by 6 bases and J by 4 bases, 4 bases remained unmatched. Germline lookup yields CDR1 SGHTA and CDR2 FQGTGA. In DNA form, the CDR3 reads TGTGCCAGCAGTTCTGACAGGGGCACCGGGGAGCTGTTTTTT. Translating it yields CASSSDRGTGELFF.

This clonotype was detected only a few times. The gene calls are TRBV7-2 and TRBJ2-7; D not certain. Trimming shortened V by 4 bases and J by 2 bases, and 15 bases separated the two germline ends. Germline CDR1 SGHTA, CDR2 FQGNSA. The CDR3 contains 15 residues. The CDR3 DNA is TGTGCCAGCAGCTCCACGGAGAGATCACCCTACGAGCAGTACTTC. Protein product: CASSSTERSPYEQYF. The complete variable domain, with remaining parts taken from reference TRBV7-2 and TRBJ2-7, reads GAGVSQSPSNKVTEKGKDVELRCDPISGHTALYWYRQSLGQGLEFLIYFQGNSAPDKSGLPSDRFSAERTGGSVSTLTIQRTQQEDSAVYLCASSSTERSPYEQYFGPGTRLTVT.

This clonotype has just a few counts. The chain uses TRBV7-9 and TRBJ2-1; 8 positions agree with TRBD1. CDR1 and CDR2 from the germline V gene are SEHNR and FQNEAQ (reference sequence). The CDR3 has 14 amino acids. V was pared by 6 bases and J by 4 bases, with 5 bases of the junction left unmatched. CDR3 protein: CASRQRTGYNEQFF. The DNA of the CDR3 is TGTGCCAGCAGACAAAGGACAGGGTACAATGAGCAGTTCTTC.

This clonotype has ten or more counts. The chain combines TRBV7-2 with TRBJ2-7, with 7 bases aligning to TRBD2. The ends lost 2 bases at V and 3 bases at J; junction bases unmatched: 4. The CDR3 has 14 residues. Germline V gene sequence: CDR1 SGHTA, CDR2 FQGNSA. CDR3 amino acids: CASSLLTSSYEQYF. In nucleotides, the CDR3 is TGTGCCAGCAGCTTACTGACTAGCAGCTACGAGCAGTACTTC.

The count of this clonotype is one. V and J are TRBV11-3 and TRBJ2-7, with D unresolved. The germline V gene has CDR1 SGHNT and CDR2 YENEEA. V was clipped by 0 bases and J by 2 bases, with 14 bases between them. The CDR3 covers 16 residues. The CDR3 bases are TGTGCCAGCAGCTTAGACCCCCACTATTCCACCTACGAGCAGTACTTC. It yields the protein CASSLDPHYSTYEQYF.

J is TRBJ2-1 and V is TRBV10-3; D may be TRBD2 (5 bases). CDR3 length: 20 amino acids. Germline assignment: CDR1 ENHRY and CDR2 SYGVKD. V was shortened by 3 bases and J by 4 bases, with 28 bases between the two germline ends. The CDR3 DNA is TGTGCCATCAGTGACCCCGACCGTACGGGGTATAAACGACTTTACAATGAGCAGTTCTTC. Its translation is CAISDPDRTGYKRLYNEQFF.

Many counts were recorded for this clonotype. V usage is TRBV28 and J usage is TRBJ1-5, with D unclear. The CDR3 consists of 10 residues. Germline V CDR1 and CDR2: MDHEN, SYDVKM. V dropped 8 bases and J dropped 3 bases, with 2 bases sitting between them. This CDR3 reads CASSNQPQHF. CDR3 in DNA: TGTGCCAGCTCCAATCAGCCCCAGCATTTT.

This clonotype was picked up many times. This rearrangement joins TRBV11-2 to TRBJ2-2, with D possibly matching TRBD1 (6 bases). V lost 7 bases to trimming and J lost 5 bases, with 32 bases between them. The CDR3 runs 20 residues. In germline, CDR1 is SGHAT, CDR2 FQNNGV. CDR3 loop: CASTWIVGQKPFLGTGELFF. The CDR3 DNA follows: TGTGCCAGCACTTGGATAGTGGGACAAAAACCGTTTTTAGGGACCGGGGAGCTGTTTTTT.

This clonotype has a count of ten or more. The V call is TRBV10-3, the J call TRBJ1-1; D might be TRBD1 (5 bases). The V end was cut by 6 bases, the J end by 0 bases, with 8 bases between. This CDR3 comprises 13 residues. Germline V gene sequence: CDR1 ENHRY, CDR2 SYGVKD. The DNA for the CDR3 is TGTGCCATCAGGGGGGGGGTGAACACTGAAGCTTTCTTT. Its protein product is CAIRGGVNTEAFF.

In this sample, this clonotype turned up many times. This rearrangement joins TRBV5-1 to TRBJ2-3; 10 positions agree with TRBD2. Germline CDR1 is SGHRS and CDR2 is YFSETQ. CDR3 length: 17 residues. V lost 0 bases and J lost 4; bases outside the gene matches: 8. CDR3 nucleotide sequence: TGCGCCAGCAGCTTGGATCCTAGCGGGAGATGGGCAGATACGCAGTATTTT. This translates into CASSLDPSGRWADTQYF.

In this sample, this clonotype turned up many times. V is TRBV6-1 and J is TRBJ2-5, with TRBD1 matching over 8 bases. The CDR3 has 13 amino acids. Trimming removed 10 bases from V and 3 bases from J; junction bases left unmatched: 7. Germline CDR1 reads MNHNS; CDR2 reads SASEGT. The DNA of the CDR3 is TGTGCCACCAGGGCAGGGGGCGAAGAGACCCAGTACTTC. This encodes CATRAGGEETQYF.

This clonotype appeared many times. The rearrangement joins TRBV7-3 to TRBJ2-1, with 9 bases matching TRBD2. The CDR3 runs to 15 residues. CDR1 is SGHTA and CDR2 is FQGTGA in the germline V gene. V lost 5 bases, J lost 8 bases, and 10 bases stayed unmatched. The CDR3 sequence: CASSPTLAGVDEQFF. The CDR3 DNA follows: TGTGCCAGCAGCCCCACCTTAGCGGGAGTTGATGAGCAGTTCTTC.

The chain uses TRBV7-2 and TRBJ2-1; 14 bases are shared with TRBD2. Losses at the gene ends were 2 bases for V and 7 bases for J; bases not matched to a gene: 7. Per the germline V gene, CDR1 is SGHTA and CDR2 is FQGNSA. This CDR3 is 17 amino acids long. The CDR3 region has the DNA TGTGCCAGCAGCTTAACGAGACTAGCGGGAGGGGGGAATGAGCAGTTCTTC. Protein product: CASSLTRLAGGGNEQFF.

This clonotype was seen at least ten times. The genes are TRBV3-1 and TRBJ1-2, with D unclear. Germline V gene data show CDR1 as LGHDT and CDR2 as YNNKEL (reference sequence). The CDR3 has 14 residues. Trimming left V 3 bases short and J 4 bases short, with 12 bases between. DNA for the CDR3: TGTGCCAGCAGCCACGCCAGGATTTTCTATGGCTACACCTTC. It is translated as CASSHARIFYGYTF.

This clonotype was recorded at least ten times. The chain employs TRBV5-1 and TRBJ2-7; TRBD1 aligns across 9 bases. J gave up 5 bases and V 4 bases, and 7 bases lay outside the gene matches. Germline CDR1 reads SGHRS; CDR2 reads YFSETQ. The CDR3 has 14 amino acids. DNA of the CDR3: TGCGCCAGCAGCGCGGGACAGGGACCCGACGAGCAGTACTTC. Amino acid sequence: CASSAGQGPDEQYF.

This clonotype appeared many times. The rearrangement links TRBV20-1 to TRBJ2-3; TRBD2 matches 8 bases. The germline V gene has CDR1 DFQATT and CDR2 SNEGSKA (reference sequence). V gave up 0 bases and J gave up 1 base; unmatched junction bases: 0. CDR3 length equals 14 residues. CDR3 amino acids: CSARDSGGTDTQYF. The CDR3 DNA reads as TGCAGTGCTAGAGATAGCGGGGGCACAGATACGCAGTATTTT.

The table lists this clonotype with many counts. This chain links TRBV12-3 or TRBV12-4 with TRBJ2-2; 15 bases fit TRBD2. The CDR3 is 20 residues long. Germline trimming cut 5 bases from V and 2 bases from J; bases unmatched to any gene: 12. The CDR3 sequence is CASSPPPGTSGGKNTGELFF. The CDR3 DNA reads as TGTGCCAGCAGTCCCCCCCCCGGGACTAGCGGGGGGAAAAACACCGGGGAGCTGTTTTTT.

At least ten counts were recorded for this clonotype. The V call is TRBV7-8, the J call TRBJ2-2; 8 bases map to TRBD2. Germline V gene data show CDR1 as SGHVS and CDR2 as FQNEAQ. Trimming removed 2 bases from V and 5 bases from J; junction bases left unmatched: 7. There are 16 residues in the CDR3. The CDR3 reads CASSLRETGGTGELFF. CDR3 DNA: TGTGCCAGCAGCTTAAGAGAGACGGGGGGGACCGGGGAGCTGTTTTTT.

The table lists this clonotype with many counts. The chain combines TRBV7-2 with TRBJ2-1; unclear D gene. Germline-derived CDR1 and CDR2 are SGHTA and FQGNSA. The CDR3 is 13 amino acids. V was trimmed by 3 bases and J by 6 bases, leaving 9 bases between them. In DNA, the CDR3 is TGTGCCAGCAGCTTCCAAGTCCCCAATGAGCAGTTCTTC. It encodes CASSFQVPNEQFF.

In its sample, this clonotype was seen many times. V usage is TRBV7-3 and J usage is TRBJ2-1, with unresolved D. Trimming took off 2 bases at V and 7 bases at J, with 15 bases between the two ends. Germline V gene data show CDR1 as SGHTA and CDR2 as FQGTGA. This CDR3 spans 15 amino acids. The CDR3 DNA reads as TGTGCCAGCAGCTTATGGGCCCGAGAACGGAATGAGCAGTTCTTC. As protein: CASSLWARERNEQFF. The full variable domain, in which reference TRBV7-3 and TRBJ2-1 provide the parts outside the CDR3, is GAGVSQTPSNKVTEKGKYVELRCDPISGHTALYWYRQSLGQGPEFLIYFQGTGAADDSGLPNDRFFAVRPEGSVSTLKIQRTERGDSAVYLCASSLWARERNEQFFGPGTRLTVL.

This clonotype has only a few counts. The chain combines TRBV7-9 with TRBJ2-5, with 8 bases that match TRBD2. Germline values: CDR1 SEHNR, CDR2 FQNEAQ (reference sequence). There are 14 residues in the CDR3. V trimming: 5 bases; J trimming: 4 bases; junction bases outside the gene matches: 6. DNA for the CDR3: TGTGCCAGCAGCCAAGCGGGAGAGATAGAGACCCAGTACTTC. Residues: CASSQAGEIETQYF.

The chain employs TRBV5-1 and TRBJ2-7, with 8 bases matching TRBD1. The CDR3 runs to 13 residues. V shed 7 bases and J 2 bases; nucleotides not matched to a gene: 5. In germline, CDR1 is SGHRS, CDR2 YFSETQ. This CDR3 is CASGTGGTYEQYF. The CDR3 DNA is TGCGCCAGCGGCACAGGGGGGACCTACGAGCAGTACTTC.

This clonotype was seen ten or more times. The chain joins TRBV4-2 to TRBJ2-3; 8 bases align to TRBD2. V was clipped by 6 bases and J by 0 bases; unmatched bases: 8. The CDR3 sequence is 16 residues long. Germline CDR1 and CDR2: LGHNA and YNFKEQ. The CDR3 region is CASREVAGPSTDTQYF. CDR3 nucleotides: TGTGCCAGCAGGGAAGTAGCGGGACCAAGCACAGATACGCAGTATTTT.

This clonotype was detected ten times or more. The chain carries TRBV12-3 or TRBV12-4 and TRBJ2-7; D gene unclear. The CDR3 sequence is 13 residues long. V was cut by 4 bases and J by 0 bases, with 7 bases left in between. In DNA, the CDR3 is TGTGCCAGCAGTTACGACTTCTCCTACGAGCAGTACTTC. This encodes CASSYDFSYEQYF.

The chain uses TRBV10-3 and TRBJ2-3; 10 nucleotides agree with TRBD1. The CDR3 covers 17 residues. The germline CDR1 and CDR2 sequences are ENHRY and SYGVKD. Trimming cost V 0 bases and J 3 bases; bases outside gene matches: 6. The CDR3 is CAISESTGTGETDTQYF. The CDR3 nucleotides are TGTGCCATCAGTGAGTCCACCGGGACAGGGGAAACAGATACGCAGTATTTT.